This TCR beta chain appears in the sequencing data of a study of tumor-infiltrating lymphocytes in primary liver carcinoma. About the research overall: Patients underwent surgical resection for primary liver carcinoma. Study findings and constraints: Blood had a significantly lower top-250-clone fraction than tumors did (p = 0.039).

Extraction also yielded germline DNA, while blood RNA was obtained from unsorted whole blood. Trimming stripped 5 bases from V and 7 bases from J, with 11 bases between. Looked up from germline, CDR1 is SQVTM and CDR2 is ANQGSEA. The CDR3 is 12 amino acids. Comment on this clonotype: The antigen remains undetermined. A clone one base away is much larger, so this may be a read error.

A primer matching the constant region was used to make TCR beta cDNA from approximately 520 ng of total RNA. Three nested multiplex PCR rounds of slightly modified ARM-PCR generated TCR beta libraries. Researchers ran the first two PCR rounds for ten to eleven cycles each with TRBV1-TRBV30 forward primers and a C-beta reverse primer. TCRdb ran MiXCR on the multiplex PCR reads and lists one entry per CDR3 protein. The data hold just over 300,000 distinct CDR3 sequences, with approximately 58% observed a single time. Specimen: peripheral blood. The sequence came from a woman aged 25 to 39 with primary liver carcinoma and hepatitis B virus infection. This sequence joins TRBV29-1 and TRBJ2-2; no firm D call. In DNA form, the CDR3 reads TGCAGCGTTTACGCAGCAGGCGGGGAGCTGTTTTTT. As protein: CSVYAAGGELFF.